A selection of T cell receptor beta chains follows, all from one sample in a study of shared clonotypes between healthy human individuals. The repertoire was sequenced with immunoSEQ multiplex PCR; TCRdb's copy has only in-frame clones and lacks some. The sample shows approximately 320,000 clones, 80% to 90% of them seen only once. The sequencing input was memory CD8+ T cells sorted from blood. These TCRs come from a man aged 18-30 years in good health. CDR3s include the opening cysteine and the closing phenylalanine or tryptophan. The D gene is left open where the match is weak. Rows may omit the clone size; those that give it use once, few, many or a size class.

>TRBJ1-6|13|-|-|TRBV5-1
TGCGCCAGCAGCACAAGGGGGGATTCACCCCTCCACTTT
CASSTRGDSPLHF
>TRBJ2-1|18|TRBD2|few|TRBV7-2
TGTGCCAGCAGCTCGGGACTAGCGGGAGGGCCGGTGAGCAATGAGCAGTTCTTC
CASSSGLAGGPVSNEQFF
>TRBJ2-3|15|TRBD1|-|TRBV7-2
TGTGCCAGCAGCCCCAGACAGGGATACACAGATACGCAGTATTTT
CASSPRQGYTDTQYF
>TRBJ2-7|13|TRBD1|-|TRBV5-6
TGTGCCAGCAGACGGACAGGGTTCTACGAGCAGTACTTC
CASRRTGFYEQYF
>TRBJ2-7|14|-|-|TRBV11-2
TGTGCCAGCAGCTTAGATCTCGCTCCTTACGAGCAGTACTTC
CASSLDLAPYEQYF
>TRBJ1-2|11|-|-|TRBV9
TGTGCCAGCAAGGGGCTGTTGGGCTACACCTTC
CASKGLLGYTF
>TRBJ2-7|13|-|-|TRBV28
TGTGCCAGCAATCCCACAGAGAACTACGAGCAGTACTTC
CASNPTENYEQYF
>TRBJ1-2|16|TRBD1|few|TRBV27
TGTGCCAGCAGTTCCAACCAGGGACAGCTTAACTATGGCTACACCTTC
CASSSNQGQLNYGYTF
>TRBJ2-4|16|-|-|TRBV5-6
TGTGCCAGCAGCTTCGATACCATGGTCACCAAAAACATTCAGTACTTC
CASSFDTMVTKNIQYF
>TRBJ2-1|13|TRBD1|-|TRBV5-4
TGTGCCAGCGGACAGGGGCAATTAAATGAGCAGTTCTTC
CASGQGQLNEQFF
>TRBJ2-5|14|-|-|TRBV4-3
TGCGCCAGCAGCCACTTTGGTCTTGGAGAGACCCAGTACTTC
CASSHFGLGETQYF
>TRBJ2-3|16|TRBD2|-|TRBV4-2
TGTGCCAGCAGCCAATCGGGACTAGCGGGGCCAGATACGCAGTATTTT
CASSQSGLAGPDTQYF
>TRBJ1-3|15|-|-|TRBV4-1
TGCGCCAGCAGCCAAGCCCCGGTGACTGGAAACACCATATATTTT
CASSQAPVTGNTIYF
>TRBJ1-2|14|-|-|TRBV5-1
TGCGCCAGCAGCTTAGGACAGACCGACTATGGCTACACCTTC
CASSLGQTDYGYTF
>TRBJ2-5|14|-|-|TRBV30
TGTGCCTGGAGTGGGACAGCCTCCCAAGAGACCCAGTACTTC
CAWSGTASQETQYF
>TRBJ2-7|10|-|-|TRBV29-1
TGCAGCGCCACATTGGACGTAGAGTACTTC
CSATLDVEYF
>TRBJ1-5|14|-|-|TRBV28
TGTGCCAGCAGGGGAGGGGAGGGCAATCAGCCCCAGCATTTT
CASRGGEGNQPQHF
>TRBJ2-1|15|-|-|TRBV6-1
TGTGCCAGCAGTTCAGACCGGAGCTCCTACAATGAGCAGTTCTTC
CASSSDRSSYNEQFF
>TRBJ1-2|13|-|-|TRBV5-1
TGCGCCAGCCGGGGGGACCTATCCTATGGCTACACCTTC
CASRGDLSYGYTF
>TRBJ1-5|14|TRBD1|many|TRBV30
TGTGCCTGGGGGACAGAGAATAGCAATCAGCCCCAGCATTTT
CAWGTENSNQPQHF
>TRBJ2-4|17|TRBD1|-|TRBV27
TGTGCCAGCAGTTTCTTAGACAGGGGTGGAGGCAAAAACATTCAGTACTTC
CASSFLDRGGGKNIQYF
>TRBJ2-1|15|TRBD2|-|TRBV27
TGTGCCAGCAGGCCCCTAGCGGGAGTGGAGAATGAGCAGTTCTTC
CASRPLAGVENEQFF
>TRBJ2-7|14|TRBD1|few|TRBV27
TGTGCCAGCAGCCACAGGGGACAGCTCTACGAGCAGTACTTC
CASSHRGQLYEQYF
>TRBJ2-3|12|-|-|TRBV13
TGTGCCAGCAGCAGCGGCACAGATACGCAGTATTTT
CASSSGTDTQYF
>TRBJ1-6|12|-|many|TRBV19
TGTGCCAGTAGGTCACAGGGTATCGCCCTCCACTTT
CASRSQGIALHF
>TRBJ2-1|18|TRBD2|-|TRBV7-8
TGTGCCAGCAGCTTATCCGGGACTAGCGCCCTCGGGTTCGATGAGCAGTTCTTC
CASSLSGTSALGFDEQFF
>TRBJ1-5|15|-|once|TRBV6-6
TGTGCCAGCCTCCCACAGGGAAGGGTCAATCAGCCCCAGCATTTT
CASLPQGRVNQPQHF
>TRBJ2-7|16|-|-|TRBV27
TGTGCCAGCAGTCCCCTAGGCGGAGGGGCAACCTACGAGCAGTACTTC
CASSPLGGGATYEQYF
>TRBJ2-2|18|-|-|TRBV7-9
TGTGCCAGCAGCTTAGCGATTGGGAGGACAGTTAACACCGGGGAGCTGTTTTTT
CASSLAIGRTVNTGELFF
>TRBJ1-6|15|-|-|TRBV28
TGTGCCAGCAGTTCCCCCGACGGGGTGTGGTCACCCCTCCACTTT
CASSSPDGVWSPLHF
>TRBJ2-5|16|TRBD2|-|TRBV2
TGTGCCAGCAGTGAAGGGACTAGCGGGAGGAGGGAGACCCAGTACTTC
CASSEGTSGRRETQYF
>TRBJ2-7|9|-|-|TRBV21-1
TGTGCCAGCAGCAAAAGTCTTCTTTTC
CASSKSLLF
>TRBJ1-5|13|-|-|TRBV29-1
TGCAGCGTTGCCGGCAGCCGCAATCAGCCCCAGCATTTT
CSVAGSRNQPQHF
>TRBJ2-7|16|TRBD1|-|TRBV4-1
TGCGCCAGCAGCCAAGTTGTGACAGGGGGAGGCTACGAGCAGTACTTC
CASSQVVTGGGYEQYF
>TRBJ1-2|12|-|-|TRBV5-1
TGCGCCAGCAGCGGATTAAATTATGGCTACACCTTC
CASSGLNYGYTF
>TRBJ1-5|13|-|-|TRBV19
TGTGCCAGTTGCGACAGCGCCCGTGGGGCCCAGCATTTT
CASCDSARGAQHF
>TRBJ1-5|15|-|-|TRBV7-9
TGTGCCAGCAGCTTAGCAGACTATAGCAATCAGCCCCAGCATTTT
CASSLADYSNQPQHF
>TRBJ1-6|15|-|-|TRBV7-9
TGTGCCAGCAGCGATTCGGGACCGGCAAATTCACCCCTCCACTTT
CASSDSGPANSPLHF
>TRBJ2-5|14|-|-|TRBV4-3
TGCGCCAGCAGCCCCTCGGGGAAAGAAGAGACCCAGTACTTC
CASSPSGKEETQYF
>TRBJ2-7|15|-|once|TRBV6-1
TGTGCCAGCAGTGAATACGAGGGGTTAGCCTACGAGCAGTACTTC
CASSEYEGLAYEQYF
>TRBJ2-5|13|TRBD2|-|TRBV5-4
TGTGCCAGCAGCTTGACTAGCGGGGAGACCCAGTACTTC
CASSLTSGETQYF
>TRBJ2-2|16|-|-|TRBV6-5
TGTGCCAGCAGTTACTCGATCGGAGAAATTCCCGGGGAGCTGTTTTTT
CASSYSIGEIPGELFF
>TRBJ1-1|15|-|few|TRBV5-5
TGTGCCAGCAGCTTGGAGTTTGGGCTGAACACTGAAGCTTTCTTT
CASSLEFGLNTEAFF
>TRBJ2-1|14|TRBD1|-|TRBV5-4
TGTGCCAGCAGCTTCGACAGGGGGGCGAATGAGCAGTTCTTC
CASSFDRGANEQFF
>TRBJ1-5|14|-|-|TRBV28
TGTGCCAGCAGTGATCAACAGAGCAATCAGCCCCAGCATTTT
CASSDQQSNQPQHF
>TRBJ2-7|14|-|-|TRBV5-6
TGTGCCAGCAGCTTGGGGGGCAGCTCCTACGAGCAGTACTTC
CASSLGGSSYEQYF
>TRBJ1-6|15|TRBD1|many|TRBV27
TGTGCCAGCAGCATGGACAGGGGAGGGAATTCACCCCTCCACTTT
CASSMDRGGNSPLHF